Listed below are T cell receptor beta chains from one sample, sequenced in a study of blood T cell repertoires in COVID-19. Assay: immunoSEQ multiplex PCR; the TCRdb copy retains only in-frame clones and omits some. The profile shows approximately 400,000 clones, roughly 90% of them singletons. Sequencing was performed on PBMCs or T cells enriched from blood (not recorded which). The source of these receptors is a woman between 40 and 55 years old who had been exposed to COVID-19. Both conserved end residues are part of each CDR3. D genes are given only for firm matches. Some rows mark clone size as missing; the rest say once, few, many or name a class of expanded clone.

v_gene: TRBV5-1; j_gene: TRBJ1-1; d_gene: TRBD1; len: 14; abundance: NA; CDR3nt: TGCGCCAGCACCCCTACAGGGGAGGTCACTGAAGCTTTCTTT; CDR3aa: CASTPTGEVTEAFF
v_gene: TRBV6-4; j_gene: TRBJ2-2; d_gene: NA; len: 14; abundance: NA; CDR3nt: TGTGCCAGCAGTCCTCAGGGGCTCACCGGGGAGCTGTTTTTT; CDR3aa: CASSPQGLTGELFF
v_gene: TRBV2; j_gene: TRBJ1-3; d_gene: NA; len: 14; abundance: NA; CDR3nt: TGTGCCAGCACCCCGGACAGCTCTGGAAACACCATATATTTT; CDR3aa: CASTPDSSGNTIYF
v_gene: TRBV15; j_gene: TRBJ1-5; d_gene: NA; len: 14; abundance: NA; CDR3nt: TGTGCCACCAGCACAAGGGGCAGGGGACAGCCCCAGCATTTT; CDR3aa: CATSTRGRGQPQHF
v_gene: TRBV5-4; j_gene: TRBJ1-3; d_gene: TRBD1; len: 14; abundance: NA; CDR3nt: TGTGCCAGCAGCCGCAGGGGGCCAGGAAACACCATATATTTT; CDR3aa: CASSRRGPGNTIYF
v_gene: TRBV29-1; j_gene: TRBJ2-1; d_gene: TRBD2; len: 16; abundance: NA; CDR3nt: TGCAGCGCCAATGGGAGAACTAGCGGGAGTGGTAATGAGCAGTTCTTC; CDR3aa: CSANGRTSGSGNEQFF
v_gene: TRBV19; j_gene: TRBJ2-3; d_gene: TRBD2; len: 16; abundance: NA; CDR3nt: TGTGCCAGTAGTATAGGAGCGGGGCCTAGCACAGATACGCAGTATTTT; CDR3aa: CASSIGAGPSTDTQYF
v_gene: TRBV2; j_gene: TRBJ1-1; d_gene: TRBD1; len: 12; abundance: NA; CDR3nt: TGTGCCAAGGGGACAGGGGGCACTGAAGCTTTCTTT; CDR3aa: CAKGTGGTEAFF
v_gene: TRBV27; j_gene: TRBJ1-5; d_gene: TRBD1; len: 16; abundance: NA; CDR3nt: TGTGCCAGCAGTTCAAAGACAGGGGTGGCCAATCAGCCCCAGCATTTT; CDR3aa: CASSSKTGVANQPQHF
v_gene: TRBV4-3; j_gene: TRBJ2-1; d_gene: TRBD2; len: 19; abundance: NA; CDR3nt: TGCGCCAGCAGCCATTCCGGGACTAGCGGGAGCAGGTCCTACAATGAGCAGTTCTTC; CDR3aa: CASSHSGTSGSRSYNEQFF
v_gene: TRBV28; j_gene: TRBJ1-5; d_gene: NA; len: 14; abundance: NA; CDR3nt: TGTGCCAGCAGTTTTAGGGGGAGAGGCCAGCCCCAGCATTTT; CDR3aa: CASSFRGRGQPQHF
v_gene: TRBV7-2; j_gene: TRBJ2-1; d_gene: NA; len: 13; abundance: NA; CDR3nt: TGTGCCAGCAGGGAGCCTCTCTACAATGAGCAGTTCTTC; CDR3aa: CASREPLYNEQFF
v_gene: TRBV30; j_gene: TRBJ1-2; d_gene: NA; len: 14; abundance: NA; CDR3nt: TGTGCCTGGACCACCCAGACAGCTAACTATGGCTACACCTTC; CDR3aa: CAWTTQTANYGYTF
v_gene: TRBV5-6; j_gene: TRBJ1-2; d_gene: NA; len: 15; abundance: NA; CDR3nt: TGTGCCAGCAGAGCCCAGGACAGATTATACTATGGCTACACCTTC; CDR3aa: CASRAQDRLYYGYTF
v_gene: TRBV12-3/TRBV12-4; j_gene: TRBJ1-2; d_gene: TRBD1; len: 13; abundance: NA; CDR3nt: TGTGCCAGCAGCCCCGTCCAGGGGGGAGGCTACACCTTC; CDR3aa: CASSPVQGGGYTF
v_gene: TRBV7-3; j_gene: TRBJ2-3; d_gene: NA; len: 15; abundance: NA; CDR3nt: TGTGCCAGCAGCTCGGACTCAACGGCCACAGATACGCAGTATTTT; CDR3aa: CASSSDSTATDTQYF
v_gene: TRBV19; j_gene: TRBJ1-2; d_gene: NA; len: 12; abundance: few; CDR3nt: TGTGCCAGTACGGACATGAACTATGGCTACACCTTC; CDR3aa: CASTDMNYGYTF
v_gene: TRBV7-8; j_gene: TRBJ2-7; d_gene: TRBD2; len: 17; abundance: NA; CDR3nt: TGTGCCAGCAGCCCGGACCGCCGGCGGGAGACCTCCTACGAGCAGTACTTC; CDR3aa: CASSPDRRRETSYEQYF
v_gene: TRBV5-6; j_gene: TRBJ2-3; d_gene: TRBD2; len: 16; abundance: NA; CDR3nt: TGTGCCAGCAGCTTGGAGGCTAGCGGATTCACAGATACGCAGTATTTT; CDR3aa: CASSLEASGFTDTQYF
v_gene: TRBV19; j_gene: TRBJ1-2; d_gene: NA; len: 13; abundance: NA; CDR3nt: TGTGCCAGTAGTACCTCTCGGGACTATGGCTACACCTTC; CDR3aa: CASSTSRDYGYTF
v_gene: TRBV29-1; j_gene: TRBJ1-1; d_gene: NA; len: 13; abundance: NA; CDR3nt: TGCAGCGTGCGTCCGGCAGGGGAGACTGAAGCTTTCTTT; CDR3aa: CSVRPAGETEAFF
v_gene: TRBV2; j_gene: TRBJ1-6; d_gene: NA; len: 13; abundance: NA; CDR3nt: TGTGCCACCCAACAGGGAGAGGTTTCACCCCTCCACTTT; CDR3aa: CATQQGEVSPLHF
v_gene: TRBV19; j_gene: TRBJ1-4; d_gene: NA; len: 12; abundance: NA; CDR3nt: TGTGCCAGTAGGACAGGACCAAGGGAACTGTTTTTT; CDR3aa: CASRTGPRELFF
v_gene: TRBV7-6; j_gene: TRBJ1-6; d_gene: NA; len: 15; abundance: NA; CDR3nt: TGTGCCAGCAGCGTAGGACAGCGTTCTAATTCACCCCTCCACTTT; CDR3aa: CASSVGQRSNSPLHF
v_gene: TRBV28; j_gene: TRBJ2-7; d_gene: NA; len: 19; abundance: NA; CDR3nt: TGTGCCAGCAATGCCCCCGCAGGGGCGTCGGAACGTACGGCCTACGAGCAGTACTTC; CDR3aa: CASNAPAGASERTAYEQYF
v_gene: TRBV6-2/TRBV6-3; j_gene: TRBJ1-5; d_gene: NA; len: 14; abundance: once; CDR3nt: TGTGCCAGCAGTTATCACACGGGGAATCAGCCCCAGCATTTT; CDR3aa: CASSYHTGNQPQHF
v_gene: TRBV28; j_gene: TRBJ1-5; d_gene: TRBD1; len: 14; abundance: NA; CDR3nt: TGTGCCAGCGGACAGGAATATAGCAATCAGCCCCAGCATTTT; CDR3aa: CASGQEYSNQPQHF
v_gene: TRBV10-2; j_gene: TRBJ2-1; d_gene: NA; len: 15; abundance: NA; CDR3nt: TGCGCCAGCAGTCCGCGACTAGTTGCCTACAATGAGCAGTTCTTC; CDR3aa: CASSPRLVAYNEQFF
v_gene: TRBV30; j_gene: TRBJ1-2; d_gene: NA; len: 11; abundance: NA; CDR3nt: TGTGCCTGGGGCAGGGTTGTCGGCTACACCTTC; CDR3aa: CAWGRVVGYTF
v_gene: TRBV29-1; j_gene: TRBJ1-2; d_gene: NA; len: 12; abundance: NA; CDR3nt: TGCAGCGGCGTAGCAGGGAACTATGGCTACACCTTC; CDR3aa: CSGVAGNYGYTF
v_gene: TRBV7-6; j_gene: TRBJ2-1; d_gene: NA; len: 15; abundance: NA; CDR3nt: TGTGCCAGCAGCTCCAAGGGGGGGAACTACAATGAGCAGTTCTTC; CDR3aa: CASSSKGGNYNEQFF
v_gene: TRBV7-8; j_gene: TRBJ2-4; d_gene: TRBD2; len: 18; abundance: NA; CDR3nt: TGTGCCAGCAGCTTAAGGACTAGCGGGGGGTTCGCCAAAAACATTCAGTACTTC; CDR3aa: CASSLRTSGGFAKNIQYF
v_gene: TRBV29-1; j_gene: TRBJ1-1; d_gene: NA; len: 14; abundance: NA; CDR3nt: TGCAGCGTTGCCTCGGGGGGGAGATACACTGAAGCTTTCTTT; CDR3aa: CSVASGGRYTEAFF
v_gene: TRBV11-3; j_gene: TRBJ1-2; d_gene: TRBD1; len: 15; abundance: NA; CDR3nt: TGTGCCAGCAGCTGGGGACAGGGAAGTCGCTATGGCTACACCTTC; CDR3aa: CASSWGQGSRYGYTF
v_gene: TRBV2; j_gene: TRBJ1-5; d_gene: NA; len: 14; abundance: NA; CDR3nt: TGTGCCAGCTCCGAGGGCGGCCGCAATCAGCCCCAGCATTTT; CDR3aa: CASSEGGRNQPQHF
v_gene: TRBV5-4; j_gene: TRBJ2-5; d_gene: TRBD2; len: 18; abundance: NA; CDR3nt: TGTGCCAGCAGCTTGGATCCCCCGCCTAGCGGGGGGTTCGAGACCCAGTACTTC; CDR3aa: CASSLDPPPSGGFETQYF
v_gene: TRBV5-1; j_gene: TRBJ2-7; d_gene: NA; len: 14; abundance: NA; CDR3nt: NA; CDR3aa: CASSSDFRGYEQYF
v_gene: TRBV9; j_gene: TRBJ1-6; d_gene: NA; len: 15; abundance: NA; CDR3nt: TGTGCCAGCAGCTTGAACGGGGTGGTGGACTCACCCCTCCACTTT; CDR3aa: CASSLNGVVDSPLHF
v_gene: TRBV19; j_gene: TRBJ2-2; d_gene: NA; len: 13; abundance: few; CDR3nt: TGTGCCAGTAGTATCTGGAACACCGGGGAGCTGTTTTTT; CDR3aa: CASSIWNTGELFF
v_gene: TRBV19; j_gene: TRBJ1-5; d_gene: TRBD1; len: 18; abundance: NA; CDR3nt: TGTGCCAGTAGTATAGCTTGGACAGGGGGCCTTAGCAATCAGCCCCAGCATTTT; CDR3aa: CASSIAWTGGLSNQPQHF
v_gene: TRBV3-1/TRBV3-2; j_gene: TRBJ2-1; d_gene: TRBD2; len: 15; abundance: NA; CDR3nt: TGTGCCAGCAGCCAAGTCTTTAGCGGGGGTAATGAGCAGTTCTTC; CDR3aa: CASSQVFSGGNEQFF
v_gene: TRBV7-2; j_gene: TRBJ1-6; d_gene: NA; len: 13; abundance: NA; CDR3nt: TGTGCCAGCAGCGTAGGACAAAATTCACCCCTCCACTTT; CDR3aa: CASSVGQNSPLHF
v_gene: TRBV3-1/TRBV3-2; j_gene: TRBJ1-2; d_gene: NA; len: 13; abundance: NA; CDR3nt: TGTGCCAGCAGCCACAGGGTAAACTATGGCTACACCTTC; CDR3aa: CASSHRVNYGYTF
v_gene: TRBV9; j_gene: TRBJ2-5; d_gene: TRBD2; len: 16; abundance: NA; CDR3nt: TGTGCCAGCAGCCCTGGGACTAGTCAAACCCAAGAGACCCAGTACTTC; CDR3aa: CASSPGTSQTQETQYF
v_gene: TRBV5-4; j_gene: TRBJ1-5; d_gene: NA; len: 18; abundance: NA; CDR3nt: TGTGCCAGCAGCTCCCTGGTTCTGACTCCCGATAGCAATCAGCCCCAGCATTTT; CDR3aa: CASSSLVLTPDSNQPQHF
v_gene: TRBV11-3; j_gene: TRBJ2-1; d_gene: TRBD2; len: 18; abundance: NA; CDR3nt: TGTGCCAGCAGCTTAGAGCCCCTAACGGGAGGCTCCTACAATGAGCAGTTCTTC; CDR3aa: CASSLEPLTGGSYNEQFF